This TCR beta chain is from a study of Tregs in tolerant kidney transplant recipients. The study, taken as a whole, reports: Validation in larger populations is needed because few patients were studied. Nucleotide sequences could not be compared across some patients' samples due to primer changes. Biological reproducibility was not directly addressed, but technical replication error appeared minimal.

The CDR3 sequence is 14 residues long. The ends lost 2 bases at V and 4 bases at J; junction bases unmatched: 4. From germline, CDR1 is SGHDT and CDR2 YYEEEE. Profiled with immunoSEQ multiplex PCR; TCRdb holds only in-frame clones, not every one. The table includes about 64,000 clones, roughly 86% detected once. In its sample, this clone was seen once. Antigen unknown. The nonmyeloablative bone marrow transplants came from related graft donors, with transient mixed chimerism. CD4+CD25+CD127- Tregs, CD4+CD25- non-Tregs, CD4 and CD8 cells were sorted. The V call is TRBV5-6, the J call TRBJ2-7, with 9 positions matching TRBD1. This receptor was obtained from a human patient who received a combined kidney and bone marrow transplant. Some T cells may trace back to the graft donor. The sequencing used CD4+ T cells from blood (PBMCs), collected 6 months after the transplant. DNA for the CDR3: TGTGCCAGCAGCTTCGACAGGGGGGTTTACGAGCAGTACTTC. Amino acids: CASSFDRGVYEQYF.